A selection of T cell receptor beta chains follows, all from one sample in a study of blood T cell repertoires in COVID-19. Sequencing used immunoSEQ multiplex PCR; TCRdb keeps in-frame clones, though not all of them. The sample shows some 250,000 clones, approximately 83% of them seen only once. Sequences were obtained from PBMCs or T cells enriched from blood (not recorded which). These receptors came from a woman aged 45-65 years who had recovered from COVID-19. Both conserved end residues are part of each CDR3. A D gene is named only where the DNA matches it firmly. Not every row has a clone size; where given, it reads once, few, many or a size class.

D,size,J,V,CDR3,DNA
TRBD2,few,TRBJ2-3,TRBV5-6,CASSLFLSASGSTDTQYF,TGTGCCAGCAGCTTGTTTTTATCGGCTAGCGGGAGCACAGATACGCAGTATTTT
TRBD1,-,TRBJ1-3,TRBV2,CASRFSRDRGFSGNTIYF,TGTGCCAGCCGATTCTCCCGCGACAGGGGATTCTCTGGAAACACCATATATTTT
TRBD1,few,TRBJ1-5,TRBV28,CASSTTGAYQPQHF,TGTGCCAGCAGTACTACAGGGGCTTATCAGCCCCAGCATTTT
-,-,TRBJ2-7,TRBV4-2,CASSQGGHNEQYF,TGTGCCAGCAGCCAAGGCGGGCACAACGAGCAGTACTTC
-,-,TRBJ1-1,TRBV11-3,CASSPRGNTEAFF,TGTGCCAGCAGCCCCCGAGGGAACACTGAAGCTTTCTTT
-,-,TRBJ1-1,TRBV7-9,CASSLTDNSQARHREAFF,TGTGCCAGCAGCTTGACCGACAATTCACAGGCCAGGCACCGGGAAGCTTTCTTT
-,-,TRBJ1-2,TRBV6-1,CASSEPGYYGYTF,TGTGCCAGCAGTGAACCAGGCTACTATGGCTACACCTTC
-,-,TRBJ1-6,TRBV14,CASSQNRETLHF,TGTGCCAGCAGCCAAAACAGGGAAACCCTCCACTTT
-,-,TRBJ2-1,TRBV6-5,CASSRQPYNEQFF,TGTGCCAGCAGTAGACAGCCTTACAATGAGCAGTTCTTC
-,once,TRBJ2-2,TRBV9,CASSAKYTGELFF,TGTGCCAGCAGCGCTAAATACACCGGGGAGCTGTTTTTT
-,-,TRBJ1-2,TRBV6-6,CASSYSRDIYGYTF,TGTGCCAGCAGTTACTCGAGGGACATCTATGGCTACACCTTC
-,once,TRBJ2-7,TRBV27,CASSFGGGTEYEQYF,TGTGCCAGCAGTTTTGGTGGCGGGACGGAGTACGAGCAGTACTTC